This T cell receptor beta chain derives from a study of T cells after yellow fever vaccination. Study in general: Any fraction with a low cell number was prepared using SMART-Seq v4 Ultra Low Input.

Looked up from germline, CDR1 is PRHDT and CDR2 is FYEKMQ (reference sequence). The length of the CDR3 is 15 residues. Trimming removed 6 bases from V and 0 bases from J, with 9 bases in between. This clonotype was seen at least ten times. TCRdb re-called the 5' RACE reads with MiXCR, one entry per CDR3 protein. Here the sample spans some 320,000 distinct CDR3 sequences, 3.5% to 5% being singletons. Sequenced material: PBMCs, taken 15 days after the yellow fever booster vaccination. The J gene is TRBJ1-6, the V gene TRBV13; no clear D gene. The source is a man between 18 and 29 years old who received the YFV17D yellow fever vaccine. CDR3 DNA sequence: TGTGCCAGCAGAACGGGAAGCTCCTATAATTCACCCCTCCACTTT. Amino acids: CASRTGSSYNSPLHF.